This TCR beta chain comes out of a study of cytomegalovirus exposure and HLA in healthy donors. Across the study: Out of about 180 million T cells, an earlier analysis found roughly 100 million unique TCR beta sequences in total. Findings of the study overall: According to a later analysis, most TCR beta chains associated with CMV appeared HLA-restricted.

For this clone: Its antigen is undetermined.

This CDR3 is 17 amino acids long. Germline V gene lookup returns CDR1 SEHNR and CDR2 FQNEAQ (reference sequence). V lost 5 bases and J lost 1; bases outside the gene matches: 8. PCR primers comprised 60 Vbeta and 13 Jbeta primers. Profiling relied on immunoSEQ multiplex PCR, and the TCRdb table lists in-frame clones only, not all of them. The sample has more than 110,000 clones; 78% are singletons. This clonotype was sampled from a male donor in good health and CMV-seronegative. Input material: PBMCs. The chain recombines TRBV7-9 with TRBJ2-2; 9 bases fit TRBD2. The CDR3 spells CASSPRLAVVNTGELFF. The CDR3 DNA reads as TGTGCCAGCAGCCCTAGACTAGCGGTCGTGAACACCGGGGAGCTGTTTTTT.